This T cell receptor (beta chain) was found in a study of T-cell reconstitution after alpha-beta-depleted transplantation in children. Trimming cost V 1 base and J 5 bases, with 6 bases left between them. The germline CDR1 and CDR2 sequences are SGHTA and FQGNSA. This CDR3 region has 13 residues. Unique molecular identifiers were used to barcode this TCRbeta library. TCRdb reprocessed the PCR reads via MiXCR and lists one record per CDR3 protein. This table holds about 580,000 distinct CDR3 sequences, roughly 24% found once. The chain joins TRBV7-2 to TRBJ1-5; D remains ambiguous. This sequence was found in a boy younger than two who had a stem cell transplant for acute myeloid leukemia, so the T cells may come from the graft donor. Sequenced material: PBMCs, mostly from graft donor cells, taken 360 days after TCRalphabeta/CD19-depleted stem cell transplant. Written as DNA, the CDR3 is TGTGCCAGCAGCTTAGAGAAGGATCAGCCCCAGCATTTT. Encoded protein: CASSLEKDQPQHF.